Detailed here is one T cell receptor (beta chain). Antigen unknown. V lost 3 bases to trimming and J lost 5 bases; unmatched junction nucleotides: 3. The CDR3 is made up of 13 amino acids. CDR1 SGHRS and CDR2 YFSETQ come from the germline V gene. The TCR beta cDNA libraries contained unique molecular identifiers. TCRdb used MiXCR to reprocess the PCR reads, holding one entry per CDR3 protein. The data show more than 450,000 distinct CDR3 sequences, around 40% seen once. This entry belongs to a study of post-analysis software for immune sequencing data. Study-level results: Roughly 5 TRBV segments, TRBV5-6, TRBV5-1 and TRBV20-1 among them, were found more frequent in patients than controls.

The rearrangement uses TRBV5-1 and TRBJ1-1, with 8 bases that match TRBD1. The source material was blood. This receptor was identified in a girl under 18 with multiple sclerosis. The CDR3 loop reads CASSSGQGTEAFF. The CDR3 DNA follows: TGCGCCAGCAGCTCAGGACAGGGAACTGAAGCTTTCTTT.